This TCR beta chain is from a study of pediatric ulcerative colitis. Concerning this clone: Its antigen is unknown.

V gave up 2 bases and J gave up 12 bases, with 14 bases separating them. Germline CDR1 reads SGHDT; CDR2 reads YYEEEE. The CDR3 loop spans 12 amino acids. Sequencing was at survey level. Assay: immunoSEQ multiplex PCR; the TCRdb copy retains only in-frame clones and omits some. The sample contains roughly 30,000 clones, 82% of which appear only once. No immunosuppressive drugs were given to ulcerative colitis patients before diagnostic colonoscopy. Study conclusions and caveats: Blood-rectal clonal overlap within each person was significantly higher in ulcerative colitis patients than controls. No controls had the two rectal clonotypes shared by ulcerative colitis patients.

The sequenced sample was blood. The chain uses TRBV5-6 and TRBJ1-2, with a tentative D call TRBD1 (5 bases). This clonotype originated in a boy aged 5-17 years with severe ulcerative colitis. The CDR3 spells CASSLGSQGDTF. The DNA of the CDR3 is TGTGCCAGCAGCTTAGGTTCTCAGGGTGACACCTTC. Filled out from reference TRBV5-6 and TRBJ1-2, the complete variable domain reads DAGVTQSPTHLIKTRGQQVTLRCSPKSGHDTVSWYQQALGQGPQFIFQYYEEEERQRGNFPDRFSGHQFPNYSSELNVNALLLGDSALYLCASSLGSQGDTFGSGTRLTVV.